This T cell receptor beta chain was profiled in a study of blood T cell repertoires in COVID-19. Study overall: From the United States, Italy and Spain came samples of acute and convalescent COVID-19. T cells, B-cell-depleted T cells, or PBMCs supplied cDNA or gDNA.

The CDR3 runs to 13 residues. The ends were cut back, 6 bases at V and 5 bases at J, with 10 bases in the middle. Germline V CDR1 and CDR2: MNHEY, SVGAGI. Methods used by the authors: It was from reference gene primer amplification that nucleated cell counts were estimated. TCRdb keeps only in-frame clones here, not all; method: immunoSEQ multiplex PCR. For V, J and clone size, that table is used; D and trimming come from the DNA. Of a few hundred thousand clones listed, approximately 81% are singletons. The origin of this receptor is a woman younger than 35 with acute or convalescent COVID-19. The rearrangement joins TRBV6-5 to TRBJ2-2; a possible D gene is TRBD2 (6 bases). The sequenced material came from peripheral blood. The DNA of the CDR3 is TGTGCCAGCAGATTAGCGGCAACCGGGGAGCTGTTTTTT. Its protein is CASRLAATGELFF.